Detailed here is one TCR beta chain. This clonotype was observed a handful of times. Its antigen remains unidentified. Nothing much larger sits one base from this clone, and base qualities are not available. Libraries from unsorted PBMCs were made from 2 million PBMCs kept in RNAlater at -80 degrees C until RNA extraction. Peripheral blood was subjected to Ficoll-Hypaque density gradient centrifugation to isolate PBMCs, which were then cryopreserved in liquid nitrogen. These data come from a study of neurological immune-mediated disorders (dated by TCRdb to between 2018 and 2020). As for the study more broadly: Peripheral blood TCR-beta repertoires from patients with HTLV-I-associated myelopathy (HAM/TSP), patients with multiple sclerosis, and healthy controls were compared in the study using UMI-based sequencing. Longitudinal samples, technical triplicates and paired sorted CD4+ and CD8+ T-cell subsets, alongside PBMC samples, were included among the approximately 99 TCR-beta libraries. Of the approximately 65 subjects in the cohort, around 15 were HAM/TSP patients, roughly 35 were multiple sclerosis patients, and around 20 were healthy controls. Study-wide findings and limitations: TCR clonal expansion was highest in HAM/TSP patients and lowest in MS patients, with MS patients falling below even healthy controls. Across subjects, expanded clones never shared an identical CDR3 amino acid sequence, which suggests that the TCR-beta repertoires in every group were private.

CDR1 and CDR2 are drawn from the germline V gene: MDHEN, SYDVKM. A distance of 3 bases separates the germline ends of V and J, which lose 3 bases and 9 bases respectively. The cysteine opens and the phenylalanine closes a CDR3 of 10 amino acids. Of the read, only the CDR3 DNA is kept; its 30 bases are in frame from base 1. cDNA synthesis used template-switch 5'RACE with a primer carrying a 10-nucleotide random unique molecular identifier tagging each TCR transcript. Over 160 million TCR-beta sequences, covering 15-18 subjects, were produced in each sequencing run. Total RNA was extracted with the RNeasy kit. TCR-beta VDJ regions were amplified with primers for the TCR constant region and the 5'RACE anchor, using the KAPA Real-time Library Amplification kit. Sample indexes and Illumina adaptors were added in a first PCR, and a second PCR then increased library yield. After purification with Ampure beads, the TCR product of roughly 650 bp was size-selected on a 2% E-gel SizeSelection system. Before pooling, library quality was assessed on a Bioanalyzer, concentration was determined with Qubit, and library quantification was performed with the Kapa Library Quantification kit. Paired-end 2 x 150 bp sequencing of the libraries was performed on an Illumina HiSeq 2500. To increase sequence diversity, roughly 24-32% phiX was spiked into each library pool. Per the source publication's procedure: The quality-filtered reads were processed with the UMI-based MiGEC pipeline, whose error correction step removed more than 80% of the raw TCR sequences. IMGT germline references were used for aligning VDJ genes, and each clonotype was defined as a unique CDR3 amino acid sequence together with its V-J genes. Clonal expansion, Shannon diversity, and CDR3 relatedness (CalcPairwiseDistances, ClusterSamples) were evaluated with VDJtools, and phylogenetic trees were built with CLCbio workbench. A clone was classed as expanded if it had 8 or more unique UMIs, a cutoff based on coefficient-of-variation modelling across technical triplicates. Starting from the raw public reads, TCRdb applied fastp trimming at Q25, assembled clones with MiXCR and retained in-frame beta chains. Identical CDR3 proteins give one entry, which carries the most common genes and DNA. These V and J calls rely on TCRdb rather than the paper's analysis. Within this sample are tens of thousands of distinct CDR3 sequences, with 10% of them counted one time only. Around 21% of the sample lies in the top ten.

This receptor was taken from a woman in her 40s with HTLV-1-associated myelopathy (HAM/TSP). The rearrangement joined TRBV28 to TRBJ2-1, with the D gene call left open. Sequencing input: PBMCs. In nucleotides, the sequence is TGTGCCAGCAGTTTGTTTGAGCAGTTCTTC. Its protein is CASSLFEQFF.